This TCR beta chain was obtained from a study of vaccination effects on CD4 cells after COVID-19. Study results and limitations: Recruitment yielded few convalescent patients, and the study had no early post-infection timepoints. The vaccine-induced clones of healthy vaccinees included only 1 of 255 that cross-reacted with common cold coronaviruses.

Libraries were prepared by immunoSEQ multiplex PCR; TCRdb keeps only in-frame clonotypes and omits some of them. The sample lists roughly 67,000 clones, under 80% occurring once. Under the ViraFEST assay, PBMC were stimulated with viral peptide pools so that antigen-specific CD4+ T cells expanded. Sequencing was performed afterwards. It was after more than nine days of culture that CD4+ T cells were isolated. None of the vaccinated had previously contracted SARS-CoV-2, and their nucleocapsid antibodies tested negative. A half-medium replacement with IL-2 medium was carried out on days 3 and 7. The CDR3 sequence is 15 residues long. Germline V gives CDR1 MNHNY, CDR2 SVGAGI (reference sequence). V lost 6 bases and J lost 4; bases outside the gene matches: 7. To note about this clone: Its antigen is as yet unknown.

The chain uses TRBV6-6 and TRBJ2-1, with 9 bases fitting TRBD2. The sequenced sample was CD4+ T cells from PBMCs cultured with SARS-CoV-2 spike peptides, obtained before COVID-19 vaccination. This receptor was taken from a human donor who received a COVID-19 vaccine. The CDR3 sequence is CASRNPGLAYNEQFF. For the CDR3, the DNA is TGTGCCAGCAGAAACCCGGGACTAGCTTACAATGAGCAGTTCTTC.